This T cell receptor (beta chain) appears in the sequencing data of a study of blood T cell repertoires in COVID-19. In the authors' methods: Nucleated cell counts were estimated from reference gene primer amplification. Sequencing was performed with immunoSEQ multiplex PCR; in TCRdb, only in-frame clones are kept and a portion is missing. V and J calls and clone size are copied from that table; D and trimming were computed from the DNA. The repertoire holds roughly 330,000 clones, with 70% to 90% as singletons. Trimming took 7 bases from V and 1 from J; bases not matched to a gene: 6. The CDR3 sequence is 14 residues long. Germline CDR1 and CDR2: MGHDK and SYGVNS.

This sequence was found in a man between 18 and 35 years old who had recovered from COVID-19. Material for sequencing was peripheral blood. This chain joins TRBV25-1 and TRBJ1-1, with 7 bases identical to TRBD1. The CDR3 nucleotides are TGTGCCAGCAAGACAGGGTCAAAGAACACTGAAGCTTTCTTT. Translating gives CASKTGSKNTEAFF.